These 28 T cell receptor beta chains came from one sample sequenced in a study of blood T cell repertoires in COVID-19. Generated by immunoSEQ multiplex PCR, the TCRdb table keeps only in-frame clones and is missing some. This table holds 200,000 to 300,000 clones, 84% found once. Sequenced: peripheral blood. The source is a man between 35 and 55 years old who had recovered from COVID-19.

This clone was counted a few times. The V and J genes are TRBV5-6 and TRBJ1-3; the match to TRBD1 covers 9 bases. The CDR3 runs to 14 residues. Germline CDR1 SGHDT, CDR2 YYEEEE. V gave up 2 bases and J gave up 7 bases; unmatched junction bases: 4. CDR3 amino acids: CASSFGTGRNTIYF. In nucleotides, the CDR3 is TGTGCCAGCAGCTTCGGGACAGGGAGGAACACCATATATTTT.

The chain combines TRBV7-2 with TRBJ2-6; the D is unclear. The V gene's germline CDR1 is SGHTA and CDR2 FQGNSA. The CDR3 length is 13 residues. V was cut by 5 bases and J by 3 bases, with 5 bases left in between. For the CDR3, the DNA is TGTGCCAGCAGCGGAGATGGGGCCAACGTCCTGACTTTC. Translation: CASSGDGANVLTF.

This clone is a singleton in its sample. The rearrangement joins TRBV19 to TRBJ2-7; perhaps TRBD2 as D (6 bases). Germline-derived CDR1 and CDR2 are LNHDA and SQIVND (reference sequence). V lost 4 bases and J 3 bases, leaving 16 bases between the germline ends. This CDR3 is 15 amino acids long. The CDR3 reads CASSRAYGEDYEQYF. In DNA, the CDR3 is TGTGCCAGTAGTAGGGCATACGGGGAGGACTACGAGCAGTACTTC.

The chain links TRBV2 to TRBJ1-2; 7 positions match TRBD1. CDR3 length: 14 amino acids. V shed 6 bases, J shed 4 bases, and the junction held 8 bases outside the gene matches. Germline assignment: CDR1 SNHLY and CDR2 FYNNEI. This chain's CDR3 is CASRADRAGYGYTF. Here the CDR3 DNA reads TGTGCCAGCAGAGCCGACAGGGCTGGCTATGGCTACACCTTC.

The chain links TRBV12-3 or TRBV12-4 to TRBJ1-1; 8 bases map to TRBD1. CDR3 size: 12 residues. Trimming removed 6 bases from V and 11 bases from J; junction bases left unmatched: 8. Here the CDR3 reads CASRNTDREAFF. As DNA, the CDR3 is TGTGCCAGCAGGAATACGGACAGGGAGGCTTTCTTT.

The chain joins TRBV10-2 to TRBJ2-5; 12 nucleotides align to TRBD2. The J segment lost 4 bases and the V segment lost 3 bases, leaving 12 bases of the junction unmatched. This CDR3 contains 18 residues. CDR1 WSHSY and CDR2 SAAADI come from the germline V gene. CDR3 sequence reads: CASSDGGLAGRLGETQYF. In nucleotides, the CDR3 is TGCGCCAGCAGTGATGGAGGACTAGCGGGAAGGTTAGGAGAGACCCAGTACTTC.

The V and J genes are TRBV18 and TRBJ1-2, with TRBD1 matching over 9 bases. V lost 3 bases, J lost 1 base, and 6 bases stayed unmatched. The CDR3 covers 16 residues. Germline CDR1 reads KGHSH; CDR2 reads LQKENI. In nucleotides, the CDR3 is TGTGCCAGCTCACCTCGGACAGGGGCCAATAACTATGGCTACACCTTC. Translating it yields CASSPRTGANNYGYTF.

This chain joins TRBV16 and TRBJ1-6, with TRBD1 matching over 11 bases. CDR1 KGHSY and CDR2 FQNENV come from the germline V gene. This CDR3 has 17 residues. With 4 bases clipped from V and 3 bases from J, the junction kept 5 bases outside the gene matches. The CDR3 sequence is CASSPVGTGGYNSPLHF. In DNA form, the CDR3 reads TGTGCCAGCAGCCCGGTGGGGACAGGGGGCTATAATTCACCCCTCCACTTT.

This chain links TRBV5-1 with TRBJ2-7; possibly TRBD1 for D (6 bases). Germline CDR1 SGHRS, CDR2 YFSETQ. Deletions cut 4 bases from V and 3 bases from J, with 17 bases between. This CDR3 is built from 15 residues. The CDR3 sequence: CASSLVRDTDYEQYF. CDR3 nucleotide sequence: TGCGCCAGCAGCCTCGTCCGGGACACTGACTACGAGCAGTACTTC.

This clone was seen ten or more times. The chain carries TRBV6-1 and TRBJ1-2; no clear D gene. V lost 3 bases to trimming and J lost 5 bases, with 4 bases between them. Germline V gene data show CDR1 as MNHNS and CDR2 as SASEGT. The CDR3 spans 11 residues. In nucleotides, the CDR3 is TGTGCCAGCAGTGAGACATATGGCTACACCTTC. Protein: CASSETYGYTF.

In nucleotides, the CDR3 is TGCGCCAGCAGCCAAGAGGTCGGGGGATCGTACAATGAGCAGTTCTTC. This gives the protein CASSQEVGGSYNEQFF. The chain combines TRBV4-3 with TRBJ2-1; TRBD2 is a possible D gene (6 bases). Germline CDR1 reads LGHNA; CDR2 reads YSLEER. The V end was cut by 0 bases, the J end by 4 bases, with 13 bases between. CDR3 length: 16 residues.

This chain connects TRBV27 to TRBJ1-2; tentatively, D is TRBD1 (6 bases). The CDR3 is made up of 13 amino acids. Trimming stripped 0 bases from V and 8 bases from J, with 10 bases between. Germline values: CDR1 MNHEY, CDR2 SMNVEV (reference sequence). CDR3 protein: CASSLSGHEGYTF. The CDR3 DNA reads TGTGCCAGCAGTTTATCGGGACACGAAGGCTACACCTTC.

The gene calls are TRBV9 and TRBJ1-2; 7 bases agree with TRBD1. This CDR3 is built from 15 residues. Germline trimming cut 2 bases from V and 5 bases from J; bases unmatched to any gene: 9. Germline V gene data show CDR1 as SGDLS and CDR2 as YYNGEE. The CDR3 here is CASSVDRAALYGYTF. The DNA for the CDR3 is TGTGCCAGCAGCGTCGACAGGGCCGCTTTGTATGGCTACACCTTC.

This clone has a single count. This sequence joins TRBV5-1 and TRBJ2-1, with 7 positions matching TRBD1. Germline CDR1 SGHRS, CDR2 YFSETQ. J lost 6 bases, V lost 3 bases, and 6 bases had no gene match. The CDR3 length is 14 residues. The CDR3 DNA reads as TGCGCCAGCAGCTCGGGACAGTTAATCAATGAGCAGTTCTTC. It encodes CASSSGQLINEQFF. Filled out from reference TRBV5-1 and TRBJ2-1, the complete variable domain reads KAGVTQTPRYLIKTRGQQVTLSCSPISGHRSVSWYQQTPGQGLQFLFEYFSETQRNKGNFPGRFSGRQFSNSRSEMNVSTLELGDSALYLCASSSGQLINEQFFGPGTRLTVL.

The chain uses TRBV6-2 or TRBV6-3 and TRBJ2-7, with D possibly TRBD1 on 5 matching bases. Germline assignment: CDR1 MNHEY and CDR2 SVGEGT. Trimming took off 6 bases at V and 3 bases at J, with 15 bases between the two ends. The CDR3 is 14 residues long. The CDR3 DNA follows: TGTGCCAGCAGCCTCGATAAAGGGGTCTACGAGCAGTACTTC. Residues: CASSLDKGVYEQYF.

This chain uses TRBV5-6 with TRBJ1-4, with D unresolved. With 1 base removed from V and 8 bases from J, the gap between germline ends came to 18 bases. This CDR3 contains 16 residues. Germline V gives CDR1 SGHDT, CDR2 YYEEEE. CDR3 residues: CASSLWETVVREKLFF. As DNA, the CDR3 is TGTGCCAGCAGCTTGTGGGAGACGGTCGTAAGGGAAAAACTGTTTTTT.

This chain uses TRBV21-1 with TRBJ2-7; the DNA was not compared with TRBD2, the D call given in the table. TRBV21-1 is marked as a pseudogene. The CDR3 has 13 residues. The CDR3 spells CASRDSSDYEQYF. The CDR3 region has the DNA TGTGCCAGCAGGGACTCCTCCGACTACGAGCAGTACTTC.

The chain couples TRBV5-4 to TRBJ2-3, with 8 bases matching TRBD1. The germline CDR1 and CDR2 sequences are SGHNT and YYREEE (reference sequence). J lost 0 bases, V lost 5 bases, and 8 bases had no gene match. CDR3 length: 16 amino acids. In DNA form, the CDR3 reads TGTGCCAGCAGGAGTGGACAGGGTTCTAGCACAGATACGCAGTATTTT. This gives the protein CASRSGQGSSTDTQYF.

The rearrangement links TRBV5-1 to TRBJ2-1; D may be TRBD1 (6 bases). The germline CDR1 and CDR2 sequences are SGHRS and YFSETQ. The CDR3 consists of 14 residues. V was clipped by 5 bases and J by 0 bases, with 9 bases between them. The CDR3 bases are TGCGCCAGCAGTGAACAGGGCTCCTACAATGAGCAGTTCTTC. Protein sequence: CASSEQGSYNEQFF.

This chain connects TRBV25-1 to TRBJ2-1, with 8 bases identical to TRBD2. CDR3 length: 15 residues. In germline, CDR1 is MGHDK, CDR2 SYGVNS. V trimming: 7 bases; J trimming: 3 bases; junction bases outside the gene matches: 8. The CDR3 DNA follows: TGTGCCAGCACCCCTCGCCGGGGGGGCTACAATGAGCAGTTCTTC. This gives the protein CASTPRRGGYNEQFF.

This chain links TRBV5-4 with TRBJ1-6; D gene unclear. CDR1 SGHNT and CDR2 YYREEE come from the germline V gene (reference sequence). The ends were cut back, 3 bases at V and 1 base at J, with 8 bases in the middle. CDR3 size: 15 residues. The CDR3 DNA sequence: TGTGCCAGCAGCTCGGAGAGGTCCTATAATTCACCCCTCCACTTT. Protein product: CASSSERSYNSPLHF.

The chain carries TRBV11-3 and TRBJ2-3, with 10 bases that match TRBD1. Germline trimming cut 0 bases from V and 3 bases from J; bases unmatched to any gene: 6. CDR3 length equals 17 residues. Germline V CDR1 and CDR2: SGHNT, YENEEA. In nucleotides, the CDR3 is TGTGCCAGCAGCTTAGAGGTTGGGGGACAGGGGACAGATACGCAGTATTTT. Its protein is CASSLEVGGQGTDTQYF. Using reference TRBV11-3 and TRBJ2-3 for the parts outside the CDR3, the full variable domain is EAGVVQSPRYKIIEKKQPVAFWCNPISGHNTLYWYLQNLGQGPELLIRYENEEAVDDSQLPKDRFSAERLKGVDSTLKIQPAELGDSAVYLCASSLEVGGQGTDTQYFGPGTRLTVL.

V usage is TRBV7-2 and J usage is TRBJ2-2, with a tentative D call TRBD2 (5 bases). Germline V gene sequence: CDR1 SGHTA, CDR2 FQGNSA. This CDR3 spans 15 amino acids. The V end lost 0 bases, the J end lost 0 bases, and 5 bases lay between the germline ends. The CDR3 spells CASSLAGTNTGELFF. The DNA of the CDR3 is TGTGCCAGCAGCTTAGCCGGGACGAACACCGGGGAGCTGTTTTTT.

This chain connects TRBV5-5 to TRBJ1-4; D not certain. There are 15 residues in the CDR3. Trimming removed 4 bases at V and 7 bases at J, with 17 bases between. From germline, CDR1 is SGHKS and CDR2 YYEKEE (reference sequence). The chain's CDR3 is CASSHGPQEGEKLFF. The CDR3 region has the DNA TGTGCCAGCAGCCATGGACCTCAGGAGGGTGAAAAACTGTTTTTT. The full variable domain, with the rest looked up from reference TRBV5-5 and TRBJ1-4, is DAGVTQSPTHLIKTRGQQVTLRCSPISGHKSVSWYQQVLGQGPQFIFQYYEKEERGRGNFPDRFSARQFPNYSSELNVNALLLGDSALYLCASSHGPQEGEKLFFGSGTQLSVL.

The rearrangement joins TRBV6-6 to TRBJ2-3, with TRBD2 matching over 9 bases. The CDR3 length is 13 residues. The V segment lost 8 bases and the J segment 5 bases; nucleotides outside the gene matches: 5. From germline, CDR1 is MNHNY and CDR2 SVGAGI (reference sequence). This CDR3 reads CASHYSGGDTQYF. The CDR3 DNA is TGTGCCAGCCATTATAGCGGGGGAGATACGCAGTATTTT.

The chain couples TRBV11-3 to TRBJ2-3, with 7 bases that match TRBD1. This CDR3 has 15 amino acids. With 5 bases clipped from V and 0 bases from J, the junction kept 5 bases outside the gene matches. The germline CDR1 and CDR2 sequences are SGHNT and YENEEA. CDR3 in DNA: TGTGCCAGCAGCGCCGGGACAGATAGCACAGATACGCAGTATTTT. Encoded protein: CASSAGTDSTDTQYF.

The chain couples TRBV5-1 to TRBJ1-4; D ambiguous. There are 14 residues in the CDR3. Trimming took off 5 bases at V and 0 bases at J, with 8 bases between the two ends. Looked up from germline, CDR1 is SGHRS and CDR2 is YFSETQ. CDR3: CASRFTTTNEKLFF. Here the CDR3 DNA reads TGCGCCAGCAGGTTTACAACAACTAATGAAAAACTGTTTTTT.

The gene calls are TRBV11-2 and TRBJ1-6; a weak D match, TRBD1 (5 bases). V lost 2 bases to trimming and J lost 7 bases, with 12 bases between them. There are 15 residues in the CDR3. The germline gives CDR1 SGHAT, CDR2 FQNNGV. CDR3 residues: CASSLSGTPNSPLHF. The CDR3 DNA sequence: TGTGCCAGCAGCTTATCCGGGACTCCCAATTCACCCCTCCACTTT.